This T cell receptor beta chain appears in the sequencing data of a study of T cell responses to AZD1222 COVID-19 vaccine (dated by TCRdb to 2020 to 2023). For the wider study: TCR sequencing was performed for about 250 trial participants, of whom about 200 were given two doses of AZD1222 and around 25 were given two doses of MenACWY control vaccine. Trial participants were enrolled into age subgroups of 18-55, 56-69 and 70-plus years, which contained approximately 150, 28 and 58 TCR-sequenced participants, respectively. Beyond this particular receptor, the publication reports: Most participants were white British and females outnumbered males, and the authors suggested that clonal diversity may have been underestimated. Spike-specific TCR breadth and depth rose significantly after two AZD1222 doses compared with day 0 and with MenACWY recipients. Reportedly, almost half of the unique spike-specific TCRs recognized epitopes lying outside the regions that are mutated in the B.1.351 and B.1.1.7 variants. CD4 TCRs associated with the vaccine covered the entire spike protein, and the dominant responses were in regions 160-218 and 743-854. Conclusions about previously exposed vaccinees are limited, since just five or six AZD1222 recipients were seropositive for SARS-CoV-2 at baseline. The 56-69-year group was small, and its depth increase did not reach significance, likely because of low power. Because no day 14 peak-response samples were available, the repertoires could be characterized only after the peak T cell response.

Comment on this clone: The antigen it binds to is not known. There are no base qualities to consult, and no much larger clone falls within one base.

Per the publication, the time point label means: about 28 days (+/-7) after the second vaccine dose. AZD1222 recipients given second doses at about 4 weeks or at about 12 weeks were pooled, since spike-specific TCR depth and breadth were not found to differ between the two schedules. Samples from vaccinated people were obtained from the UK trials COV001 and COV002, which included a single-blind randomized controlled phase 2/3 trial of AZD1222 (ChAdOx1 nCoV-19) in healthy adults. For TCRbeta chain sequencing, PBMC samples from trial participants were taken at day 0 and at day 28 after the second dose. The CDR3 regions of human TCRbeta chains were analyzed by immunosequencing. In the source study's methods: Repertoire TCRs were checked for matches against a reference library of SARS-CoV-2-specific TCRs that had been generated using the MIRA antigen-specificity platform. Breadth meant the fraction of unique TCRs that were SARS-CoV-2-associated, whereas depth meant the fraction of total T cells that were SARS-CoV-2-associated. Using the MIRA data, each spike-specific TCR was mapped to the spike region that the TCR reacts to and placed in a CD4 or CD8 class. Log10-transformed breadth and depth values were compared by one-way ANOVA with Sidak's multiple comparisons tests. TCRdb re-hosts the immuneACCESS table, in-frame sequences only. Its copies lack some clones; in the studies checked, an unresolved V gene accounts for under half of them, and the cause for the rest is not known. V and J calls and clone size come straight from that table; D and trimming were deduced from the DNA. The sample includes 100,000 to 140,000 clones, with 70% to 90% observed a single time. Around 4.9% of the sample lies in the top ten.

The trim is 2 bases for V and 3 bases for J, with a gap of 16 bases between the germline ends. From the cysteine through the phenylalanine, the CDR3 covers 16 amino acids. Just CDR3 DNA is preserved here, 48 bases in frame from base 1. The CDR1 and CDR2 encoded by the germline V gene are MNHEY and SVGEGT. The sequence links TRBV6-2 or TRBV6-3 to TRBJ1-2; tentative D gene TRBD1, with 5 bases matching. This receptor was identified in an adult who received the AZD1222 COVID-19 vaccine. The sequences come from peripheral blood, collected 28 days after the second AZD1222 dose. The DNA sequence reads TGTGCCAGCAGTTACATCTCGGCAGGGATCCACTATGGCTACACCTTC. It translates as CASSYISAGIHYGYTF.